Following are 32 T cell receptor beta chains from one sample sequenced in a study of cytomegalovirus exposure and HLA in healthy donors. The PCR ran on 60 Vbeta and 13 Jbeta primers. Here immunoSEQ multiplex PCR was the method, and the copy in TCRdb shows in-frame clones only, minus some. Among about 120,000 clones listed, 74% were seen once. Sequences were obtained from PBMCs. These receptors originate from a man aged 35 to 55 in good health and CMV-seropositive.

The J gene is TRBJ1-5, the V gene TRBV2; TRBD1 matches 8 bases. With 6 bases clipped from V and 3 bases from J, the junction kept 7 bases outside the gene matches. This CDR3 is 15 amino acids long. Germline assignment: CDR1 SNHLY and CDR2 FYNNEI. CDR3 sequence: CASRATGAFNQPQHF. CDR3 bases: TGTGCCAGCAGGGCGACAGGGGCCTTCAATCAGCCCCAGCATTTT.

This chain uses TRBV6-5 with TRBJ2-1; TRBD2 aligns across 9 bases. V was pared by 4 bases and J by 4 bases, with 5 bases of the junction left unmatched. The CDR3 totals 15 residues. Germline V lookup: CDR1 MNHEY, CDR2 SVGAGI. The CDR3 here is CASSLMTSGYNEQFF. Here the CDR3 DNA reads TGTGCCAGCAGTTTAATGACTAGCGGATACAATGAGCAGTTCTTC.

This rearrangement joins TRBV2 to TRBJ2-2; 8 positions match TRBD1. Germline assignment: CDR1 SNHLY and CDR2 FYNNEI. The CDR3 covers 14 residues. V shed 10 bases and J 1 base; nucleotides not matched to a gene: 5. The DNA for the CDR3 is TGTGCCACCAGGACAGGGCAGAACACCGGGGAGCTGTTTTTT. As protein: CATRTGQNTGELFF.

The table lists this clone with a few counts. The rearrangement uses TRBV7-9 and TRBJ2-6; D unclear. The CDR3 extends over 17 amino acids. The germline CDR1 and CDR2 sequences are SEHNR and FQNEAQ (reference sequence). Deletions cut 4 bases from V and 0 bases from J, with 13 bases between. CDR3 DNA sequence: TGTGCCAGCAGCTCGACTGTGAAGGACTCTGGGGCCAACGTCCTGACTTTC. This sequence encodes CASSSTVKDSGANVLTF.

The genes are TRBV6-5 and TRBJ1-5; D might be TRBD1 (6 bases). The CDR3 spans 15 residues. The germline gives CDR1 MNHEY, CDR2 SVGAGI. Trimming removed 6 bases at V and 0 bases at J, with 12 bases between. CDR3 coding DNA: TGTGCCAGCAGAAGGGAGGGGGGTAGCAATCAGCCCCAGCATTTT. Protein product: CASRREGGSNQPQHF.

DNA of the CDR3: TGCGCCAGCAGCCAGTACAGGGCTGACTACGAGCAGTACTTC. Its protein is CASSQYRADYEQYF. The chain links TRBV5-1 to TRBJ2-7; D might be TRBD1 (6 bases). Germline V gene lookup returns CDR1 SGHRS and CDR2 YFSETQ. The CDR3 sequence is 14 residues long. Trimming pared 4 bases from V and 3 bases from J, leaving 14 bases between.

This clone appeared once. The chain links TRBV2 to TRBJ2-3, with D tentatively TRBD1 (7 bases). Germline CDR1 is SNHLY and CDR2 is FYNNEI. The CDR3 is made up of 16 amino acids. V was shortened by 10 bases and J by 2 bases, with 22 bases between the two germline ends. CDR3: CATQKGAGRTTDTQYF. The CDR3 nucleotides are TGTGCCACTCAAAAGGGGGCGGGGCGAACCACAGATACGCAGTATTTT. Looking up the rest from reference TRBV2 and TRBJ2-3 gives the full variable domain: EPEVTQTPSHQVTQMGQEVILRCVPISNHLYFYWYRQILGQKVEFLVSFYNNEISEKSEIFDDQFSVERPDGSNFTLKIRSTKLEDSAMYFCATQKGAGRTTDTQYFGPGTRLTVL.

The rearrangement uses TRBV7-9 and TRBJ2-7; D is possibly TRBD2 (5 bases). Germline CDR1 reads SEHNR; CDR2 reads FQNEAQ (reference sequence). The CDR3 is 13 residues long. The V end lost 0 bases, the J end lost 4 bases, and 7 bases lay between the germline ends. The CDR3 DNA is TGTGCCAGCAGCTTAGCGCCGGGATACGAGCAGTACTTC. Protein sequence: CASSLAPGYEQYF.

The chain carries TRBV28 and TRBJ1-3; D is undetermined. V lost 6 bases, J lost 4 bases, and 4 bases lay in between. The CDR3 consists of 11 residues. The germline gives CDR1 MDHEN, CDR2 SYDVKM. CDR3 amino acids: CASSRGNTIYF. The CDR3 bases are TGTGCCAGCAGCAGAGGAAACACCATATATTTT.

The chain uses TRBV7-8 and TRBJ2-7; 12 bases are a match to TRBD2. The trim removed 5 bases at V and 4 bases at J, leaving 6 bases unmatched. The CDR3 is 15 amino acids. Germline-derived CDR1 and CDR2 are SGHVS and FQNEAQ. CDR3 nucleotide sequence: TGTGCCAGCAGCGCTAGGACTAGCGGGGAATACGAGCAGTACTTC. Residues: CASSARTSGEYEQYF.

V and J are TRBV9 and TRBJ2-6; 9 bases align to TRBD1. From germline, CDR1 is SGDLS and CDR2 YYNGEE. J was trimmed by 0 bases and V by 3 bases; bases with no gene match: 7. The CDR3 loop spans 18 amino acids. Here the CDR3 reads CASSAGQGLGSGANVLTF. In DNA, the CDR3 is TGTGCCAGCAGCGCCGGACAGGGGCTTGGCTCTGGGGCCAACGTCCTGACTTTC.

The genes are TRBV9 and TRBJ1-5; D remains unclear. The CDR3 has 14 amino acids. Trimming cost V 2 bases and J 6 bases, with 12 bases left between them. CDR1 is SGDLS, CDR2 YYNGEE, per germline. In nucleotides, the CDR3 is TGTGCCAGCAGCGTTAGCTATGCGGGTCAGCCCCAGCATTTT. This codes for CASSVSYAGQPQHF.

The CDR3 region is CASSLSPSGEQYF. The CDR3 DNA follows: TGTGCCAGCAGCCTCAGTCCTAGCGGCGAGCAGTACTTC. This chain uses TRBV9 with TRBJ2-7, with 7 bases matching TRBD2. The germline CDR1 and CDR2 sequences are SGDLS and YYNGEE. V lost 4 bases to trimming and J lost 6 bases; unmatched junction nucleotides: 7. The CDR3 spans 13 residues. The full variable domain, completed using reference TRBV9 and TRBJ2-7, is DSGVTQTPKHLITATGQRVTLRCSPRSGDLSVYWYQQSLDQGLQFLIQYYNGEERAKGNILERFSAQQFPDLHSELNLSSLELGDSALYFCASSLSPSGEQYFGPGTRLTVT.

The chain links TRBV5-4 to TRBJ1-1; D is uncertain. Trimming took off 5 bases at V and 1 base at J, with 9 bases between the two ends. The CDR3 covers 13 residues. Looked up from germline, CDR1 is SGHNT and CDR2 is YYREEE (reference sequence). This CDR3 reads CASRHPGNTEAFF. In DNA, the CDR3 is TGTGCCAGCAGACATCCAGGGAACACTGAAGCTTTCTTT.

This clone has only a few counts. The chain recombines TRBV5-4 with TRBJ2-7, with 13 bases fitting TRBD2. The CDR3 length is 17 residues. Trimming took 1 base from V and 5 from J; bases not matched to a gene: 9. Germline V gene sequence: CDR1 SGHNT, CDR2 YYREEE (reference sequence). For the CDR3, the DNA is TGTGCCAGCAGCTTGACCCGGACTAGCGGGAGTATCAACGAGCAGTACTTC. As protein: CASSLTRTSGSINEQYF.

The chain employs TRBV18 and TRBJ1-2; 11 bases align to TRBD1. The CDR3 contains 14 residues. CDR1 and CDR2 (germline): KGHSH, LQKENI. Trimming at V came to 6 bases and at J to 8 bases, leaving 8 bases not matched to a gene. The CDR3 DNA reads TGTGCCAGCTCCCCCGGACAGGGGGCCGGAGGCTACACCTTC. Translation gives CASSPGQGAGGYTF.

This chain uses TRBV28 with TRBJ1-3; 7 nucleotides align to TRBD1. V gave up 4 bases and J gave up 0 bases; unmatched junction bases: 3. Germline-derived CDR1 and CDR2 are MDHEN and SYDVKM. There are 15 residues in the CDR3. The CDR3, as DNA: TGTGCCAGCAGTTGGGACAGACGCTCTGGAAACACCATATATTTT. This encodes CASSWDRRSGNTIYF.

The chain has TRBV30 and TRBJ2-7; 10 positions match TRBD1. V lost 1 base, J lost 5 bases, and 5 bases stayed unmatched. Germline V gene data show CDR1 as GTSNPN and CDR2 as SVGIG (reference sequence). This CDR3 spans 14 amino acids. CDR3: CAWSGGTGDHEQYF. The CDR3 DNA reads as TGTGCCTGGAGTGGAGGGACAGGGGACCACGAGCAGTACTTC. The full variable domain, in which reference TRBV30 and TRBJ2-7 provide the parts outside the CDR3, is SQTIHQWPATLVQPVGSPLSLECTVEGTSNPNLYWYRQAAGRGLQLLFYSVGIGQISSEVPQNLSASRPQDRQFILSSKKLLLSDSGFYLCAWSGGTGDHEQYFGPGTRLTVT.

The rearrangement joins TRBV7-6 to TRBJ2-7, with D unresolved. This CDR3 region has 13 residues. Trimming pared 0 bases from V and 6 bases from J, leaving 9 bases between. The V gene's germline CDR1 is SGHVS and CDR2 FNYEAQ. The CDR3 here is CASSLARVAEQYF. The CDR3 DNA reads TGTGCCAGCAGCTTAGCGAGAGTCGCCGAGCAGTACTTC.

CDR3 residues: CAIRGTSGRNQETQYF. The CDR3 bases are TGTGCCATCAGGGGGACTAGCGGGAGGAACCAAGAGACCCAGTACTTC. V usage is TRBV10-3 and J usage is TRBJ2-5; 15 bases match TRBD2. CDR1 is ENHRY, CDR2 SYGVKD, per germline. Trimming removed 6 bases from V and 0 bases from J; junction bases left unmatched: 2. The CDR3 is 16 amino acids.

The rearrangement joins TRBV4-1 to TRBJ1-2, with TRBD1 matching 7 bases. In germline, CDR1 is MGHRA, CDR2 YSYEKL. This CDR3 has 15 amino acids. The trim removed 3 bases at V and 4 bases at J, leaving 8 bases unmatched. The CDR3 here is CASSQGWRTGYGYTF. Here the CDR3 DNA reads TGCGCCAGCAGCCAGGGGTGGAGGACAGGCTATGGCTACACCTTC.

This clone showed up just once. This chain's CDR3 is CASSTKRLYEQYF. The DNA of the CDR3 is TGTGCCAGTAGTACTAAGCGGCTCTACGAGCAGTACTTC. V usage is TRBV19 and J usage is TRBJ2-7, with a weak D call TRBD2 (5 bases). The CDR3 contains 13 residues. Germline V gene data show CDR1 as LNHDA and CDR2 as SQIVND (reference sequence). Trimming pared 4 bases from V and 3 bases from J, leaving 10 bases between.

The CDR3 DNA is TGTGCCAGTAGATCGGGCGGGGCAAACAATGAGCAGTTCTTC. It yields the protein CASRSGGANNEQFF. The chain is built from TRBV19 and TRBJ2-1; the D gene is possibly TRBD2 (6 bases). Per germline, CDR1 LNHDA and CDR2 SQIVND (reference sequence). Trimming removed 6 bases from V and 5 bases from J, with 14 bases in between. This CDR3 has 14 amino acids.

The chain is built from TRBV10-3 and TRBJ2-6, with a weak D call TRBD1 (5 bases). In germline, CDR1 is ENHRY, CDR2 SYGVKD. The CDR3 consists of 17 residues. The V end lost 2 bases, the J end lost 0 bases, and 11 bases lay between the germline ends. The CDR3: CAISETGSNSGANVLTF. CDR3 nucleotide sequence: TGTGCCATCAGTGAGACAGGCTCAAACTCTGGGGCCAACGTCCTGACTTTC.

V usage is TRBV2 and J usage is TRBJ2-5, with 9 nucleotides matching TRBD2. V was clipped by 2 bases and J by 3 bases; unmatched bases: 4. The germline gives CDR1 SNHLY, CDR2 FYNNEI. This CDR3 spans 15 amino acids. In nucleotides, the CDR3 is TGTGCCAGCAGTGAATGGGTAGCGGGGGAAGAGACCCAGTACTTC. Its protein is CASSEWVAGEETQYF.

The chain is built from TRBV28 and TRBJ2-7; 12 bases agree with TRBD1. The CDR3 is 15 residues long. V was clipped by 4 bases and J by 4 bases; unmatched bases: 5. Germline V gene lookup returns CDR1 MDHEN and CDR2 SYDVKM. This CDR3 is CASSSRDRGRYEQYF. CDR3 nucleotide sequence: TGTGCCAGCAGTTCCCGGGACAGGGGGCGTTACGAGCAGTACTTC.

This clone was picked up a small number of times. The V gene is TRBV7-3, the J gene TRBJ2-1; TRBD2 aligns across 11 bases. V gave up 5 bases and J gave up 7 bases; unmatched junction bases: 7. The CDR3 runs to 15 residues. CDR1 and CDR2 (germline): SGHTA, FQGTGA. This chain's CDR3 is CASSATSGRLNEQFF. Written as DNA, the CDR3 is TGTGCCAGCAGCGCAACTAGCGGGAGATTGAATGAGCAGTTCTTC.

On this clone itself: The identical CDR3 is also encoded by other nucleotide sequences in the sample. The CDR3 DNA reads TGTGCCAGCAGCTTGGGCAGGAACTACGAGCAGTACTTC. It is translated as CASSLGRNYEQYF. The chain links TRBV5-4 to TRBJ2-7, with D uncertain. The CDR3 totals 13 residues. The germline gives CDR1 SGHNT, CDR2 YYREEE (reference sequence). V lost 0 bases and J 3 bases, leaving 7 bases between the germline ends.

This chain joins TRBV25-1 and TRBJ2-3; 10 positions agree with TRBD2. Germline-derived CDR1 and CDR2 are MGHDK and SYGVNS. This CDR3 is 17 amino acids long. V was pared by 4 bases and J by 2 bases, with 9 bases of the junction left unmatched. CDR3 coding DNA: TGTGCCAGCAGTGTGGGGTCTAGCGGGGGAAACACAGATACGCAGTATTTT. Translation: CASSVGSSGGNTDTQYF.

The chain couples TRBV6-6 to TRBJ2-1; TRBD1 might be the D (7 bases). V was cut by 8 bases and J by 4 bases, with 18 bases left in between. This CDR3 comprises 15 residues. Germline V gene lookup returns CDR1 MNHNY and CDR2 SVGAGI (reference sequence). This CDR3 reads CASAPGQGGYNEQFF. CDR3 sequence (DNA): TGTGCCAGCGCCCCGGGGCAGGGGGGTTACAATGAGCAGTTCTTC.

The chain carries TRBV15 and TRBJ1-1; TRBD1 matches 7 bases. The CDR3 length is 15 residues. Germline V lookup: CDR1 LNHNV, CDR2 YYDKDF (reference sequence). J was trimmed by 5 bases and V by 7 bases; bases with no gene match: 13. The CDR3 nucleotides are TGTGCCACCACACAGGGGCAGGGATTAAGGACTGAAGCTTTCTTT. Its protein is CATTQGQGLRTEAFF.

This clone has just a few counts. V is TRBV2 and J is TRBJ1-6; TRBD1 matches 8 bases. CDR3 length: 13 amino acids. The ends lost 5 bases at V and 8 bases at J; junction bases unmatched: 2. CDR1 SNHLY and CDR2 FYNNEI come from the germline V gene. The CDR3 here is CASSQDRDSPLHF. In DNA, the CDR3 is TGTGCCAGCAGTCAGGACAGGGATTCACCCCTCCACTTT.